The 21 T cell receptor beta chains below were found in one sample sequenced in a study of blood T cell repertoires in COVID-19. The assay was immunoSEQ multiplex PCR, and TCRdb's table has in-frame clones only and misses some. This table holds approximately 270,000 clones, 80% to 90% found once. Sequenced material: PBMCs or T cells enriched from blood (not recorded which). All receptors come from a woman aged 25 to 39 who had recovered from COVID-19.

The sample holds one count of this clone. The V gene is TRBV5-1, the J gene TRBJ1-2; 11 bases are shared with TRBD1. The CDR3 runs to 18 residues. J lost 5 bases, V lost 2 bases, and 14 bases had no gene match. Germline values: CDR1 SGHRS, CDR2 YFSETQ. This CDR3 is CASSLWATGTGGSYGYTF. The CDR3 coding sequence is TGCGCCAGCAGCTTATGGGCAACCGGGACAGGGGGAAGTTATGGCTACACCTTC.

A few counts support this clone. This CDR3 reads CASSPEPTGQGGVYEQYF. The CDR3 nucleotides read TGTGCCAGCAGCCCCGAACCCACGGGACAGGGAGGTGTTTACGAGCAGTACTTC. This chain connects TRBV27 to TRBJ2-7, with 9 bases identical to TRBD1. The CDR3 extends over 18 amino acids. Germline V gene data show CDR1 as MNHEY and CDR2 as SMNVEV (reference sequence). V lost 6 bases and J lost 4; bases outside the gene matches: 19.

V usage is TRBV18 and J usage is TRBJ1-2, with D possibly being TRBD1 (5 bases). Trimming removed 3 bases from V and 2 bases from J, with 7 bases in between. Germline lookup yields CDR1 KGHSH and CDR2 LQKENI. The CDR3 consists of 13 residues. DNA of the CDR3: TGTGCCAGCTCACCGGCAGGGAACTATGGCTACACCTTC. It yields the protein CASSPAGNYGYTF.

J is TRBJ1-1 and V is TRBV9; D unclear. The CDR3 loop spans 14 amino acids. V was trimmed by 4 bases and J by 3 bases, leaving 13 bases between them. Germline CDR1 SGDLS, CDR2 YYNGEE. CDR3 DNA sequence: TGTGCCAGCAGCCCGAGCCCGAGGGACACTGAAGCTTTCTTT. It is translated as CASSPSPRDTEAFF.

V gene TRBV5-4 combines with J gene TRBJ2-5; 10 positions agree with TRBD1. Trimming cost V 4 bases and J 5 bases; bases outside gene matches: 11. Germline values: CDR1 SGHNT, CDR2 YYREEE (reference sequence). The CDR3 spans 16 residues. The CDR3 here is CASSADDRGQRETQYF. In nucleotides, the CDR3 is TGTGCCAGCAGCGCCGATGACAGGGGGCAGCGGGAGACCCAGTACTTC. The full variable domain, rest sourced from reference TRBV5-4 and TRBJ2-5, is ETGVTQSPTHLIKTRGQQVTLRCSSQSGHNTVSWYQQALGQGPQFIFQYYREEENGRGNFPPRFSGLQFPNYSSELNVNALELDDSALYLCASSADDRGQRETQYFGPGTRLLVL.

The chain combines TRBV9 with TRBJ2-4; the D gene is possibly TRBD1 (6 bases). Per germline, CDR1 SGDLS and CDR2 YYNGEE. V lost 8 bases and J 0 bases, leaving 21 bases between the germline ends. CDR3 length equals 17 residues. The CDR3 loop is CARPGDTCSLAKNIQYF. DNA of the CDR3: TGTGCCAGGCCAGGGGACACTTGTTCCTTAGCCAAAAACATTCAGTACTTC.

The rearrangement joins TRBV7-9 to TRBJ1-4; possible D gene TRBD1, 5 bases. Germline assignment: CDR1 SEHNR and CDR2 FQNEAQ (reference sequence). The CDR3 has 16 amino acids. Trimming stripped 5 bases from V and 4 bases from J, with 17 bases between. CDR3 in amino acids: CASSLVAGQDNEKLFF. The CDR3 nucleotides read TGTGCCAGCAGCCTCGTGGCGGGGCAGGATAATGAAAAACTGTTTTTT.

V gene TRBV19 combines with J gene TRBJ2-1; D perhaps matches TRBD2 (5 bases). The CDR3 runs 17 residues. Per germline, CDR1 LNHDA and CDR2 SQIVND (reference sequence). The ends were cut back, 2 bases at V and 3 bases at J, with 17 bases in the middle. The chain's CDR3 is CASSILGATVRYNEQFF. The CDR3 DNA reads as TGTGCCAGTAGTATATTGGGAGCGACTGTTCGCTACAATGAGCAGTTCTTC. Together with reference TRBV19 and TRBJ2-1, the CDR3 gives the full variable domain: DGGITQSPKYLFRKEGQNVTLSCEQNLNHDAMYWYRQDPGQGLRLIYYSQIVNDFQKGDIAEGYSVSREKKESFPLTVTSAQKNPTAFYLCASSILGATVRYNEQFFGPGTRLTVL.

The chain couples TRBV6-1 to TRBJ2-1, with unresolved D. The CDR3 extends over 17 amino acids. V lost 0 bases, J lost 0 bases, and 12 bases lay in between. From germline, CDR1 is MNHNS and CDR2 SASEGT. The DNA of the CDR3 is TGTGCCAGCAGTGAAGCTTTGAGCGCGAGCTCCTACAATGAGCAGTTCTTC. Residues: CASSEALSASSYNEQFF.

This clone was counted between two and nine times. The gene calls are TRBV15 and TRBJ2-6; weak D call: TRBD1 (6 bases). Trimming removed 4 bases at V and 2 bases at J, with 9 bases between. Germline-derived CDR1 and CDR2 are LNHNV and YYDKDF (reference sequence). The CDR3 covers 15 residues. The CDR3 nucleotides are TGTGCCACCAGCACGGACAGAACTGGGGCCAACGTCCTGACTTTC. Translating gives CATSTDRTGANVLTF.

In DNA form, the CDR3 reads TGCGCCAGCAGCCAAGGTCAGCGATACTACGAGCAGTACTTC. As protein: CASSQGQRYYEQYF. This chain uses TRBV4-1 with TRBJ2-7, with no clear D. CDR1 is MGHRA and CDR2 is YSYEKL in the germline V gene. V lost 1 base, J lost 3 bases, and 10 bases lay in between. The CDR3 runs 14 residues.

This chain joins TRBV9 and TRBJ1-1; 7 bases fit TRBD1. V dropped 4 bases and J dropped 4; count of bases not matched to a gene: 7. The CDR3 loop spans 14 amino acids. CDR1 SGDLS and CDR2 YYNGEE come from the germline V gene. CDR3 loop: CASSTHPGGTEAFF. The DNA for the CDR3 is TGTGCCAGCAGCACTCACCCAGGGGGCACTGAAGCTTTCTTT.

This chain connects TRBV9 to TRBJ1-1, with 10 nucleotides matching TRBD1. J lost 3 bases, V lost 4 bases, and 9 bases had no gene match. CDR1 is SGDLS, CDR2 YYNGEE, per germline. CDR3 length: 16 residues. CDR3 bases: TGTGCCAGCAGCTCGTACTCGGGACAGGGGTACACTGAAGCTTTCTTT. Residues: CASSSYSGQGYTEAFF.

The chain has TRBV19 and TRBJ1-1; D possibly corresponds to TRBD1 (5 bases). Between the trimmed V and J ends, which lost 0 bases and 4 bases, there was a span of 6 bases. The CDR3 sequence is 13 residues long. The germline V gene encodes CDR1 LNHDA and CDR2 SQIVND (reference sequence). The CDR3 DNA is TGTGCCAGTAGTATAGAGGGGCTCACTGAAGCTTTCTTT. Its protein is CASSIEGLTEAFF.

The gene calls are TRBV3-1 (or the pseudogene TRBV3-2) and TRBJ2-3; 7 positions match TRBD2. This CDR3 spans 19 amino acids. J lost 2 bases, V lost 1 base, and 15 bases had no gene match. The germline V gene has CDR1 LGHDT and CDR2 YNNKEL (reference sequence). The CDR3 coding sequence is TGTGCCAGCAGCCAAGGGGTCGGAGGCGGGGGACCGTACACAGATACGCAGTATTTT. Translating it yields CASSQGVGGGGPYTDTQYF.

This chain joins TRBV7-9 and TRBJ1-2; 12 positions agree with TRBD1. The germline gives CDR1 SEHNR, CDR2 FQNEAQ (reference sequence). The junction had 2 bases not matched to a gene; V was cut back by 0 bases and J by 6 bases. The CDR3 spans 15 residues. The CDR3 region is CASSLAGQGAHGYTF. The CDR3 region has the DNA TGTGCCAGCAGCTTAGCGGGACAGGGGGCGCATGGCTACACCTTC.

The rearrangement joins TRBV18 to TRBJ1-2; TRBD1 matches at 10 bases. The CDR3 has 15 amino acids. Germline V gene lookup returns CDR1 KGHSH and CDR2 LQKENI. Unmatched junction bases numbered 6, after V lost 4 bases and J lost 4 bases. Here the CDR3 DNA reads TGTGCCAGCTCACGAGGGACAGGGGCTCCCTATGGCTACACCTTC. Its translation is CASSRGTGAPYGYTF. Combining the CDR3 with reference TRBV18 and TRBJ1-2 gives the whole variable domain NAGVMQNPRHLVRRRGQEARLRCSPMKGHSHVYWYRQLPEEGLKFMVYLQKENIIDESGMPKERFSAEFPKEGPSILRIQQVVRGDSAAYFCASSRGTGAPYGYTFGSGTRLTVV.

V and J are TRBV6-5 and TRBJ1-4; TRBD1 matches 12 bases. Losses at the gene ends were 11 bases for V and 3 bases for J; bases not matched to a gene: 7. The CDR3 has 15 amino acids. CDR1 and CDR2 from the germline V gene are MNHEY and SVGAGI. DNA of the CDR3: TGTGCCTCACGGGACAGGGGGCTTGCTAATGAAAAACTGTTTTTT. As protein: CASRDRGLANEKLFF.

The chain combines TRBV11-2 with TRBJ2-2; a weak D match, TRBD1 (5 bases). V shed 4 bases and J shed 7 bases, with 13 bases lying between them. CDR3 length: 14 amino acids. CDR1 and CDR2 from the germline V gene are SGHAT and FQNNGV. CDR3 nucleotides: TGTGCCAGCAGCTCCAGGGAATCGAACGGGGAGCTGTTTTTT. It specifies CASSSRESNGELFF. The full variable domain, in which reference TRBV11-2 and TRBJ2-2 provide the parts outside the CDR3, is EAGVAQSPRYKIIEKRQSVAFWCNPISGHATLYWYQQILGQGPKLLIQFQNNGVVDDSQLPKDRFSAERLKGVDSTLKIQPAKLEDSAVYLCASSSRESNGELFFGEGSRLTVL.

The chain's CDR3 is CASGRVADTQYF. The CDR3 nucleotides read TGTGCCAGCGGCAGGGTTGCGGATACGCAGTATTTT. The rearrangement uses TRBV2 and TRBJ2-3, with D perhaps TRBD1 (5 bases). This CDR3 region has 12 residues. Germline loops: CDR1 SNHLY, CDR2 FYNNEI. The V end was cut by 8 bases, the J end by 6 bases, with 12 bases between.

Note on this clone: The junction departs from the called germline gene at one end, perhaps through a read error. The V gene is TRBV7-8, the J gene TRBJ2-7; maybe TRBD1 (5 bases). The CDR3 loop spans 13 amino acids. CDR1 and CDR2 from the germline V gene are SGHVS and FQNEAQ. CDR3 nucleotide sequence: TGTGCCAGCAGCGTGTTGCAGGGCATCGCCGTCTTGTTC. It specifies CASSVLQGIAVLF.